These T cell receptor beta chains were read from a single sample in a study of T cells in localized non-small cell lung cancer. Sequenced by immunoSEQ multiplex PCR; TCRdb stores in-frame clones only, minus some. This sample has roughly 71,000 clones, with about 90% found just once. Sequencing was performed on peripheral blood, taken before any cancer treatment. Source of these receptors: an older male donor with stage III squamous cell lung carcinoma. CDR3s include the opening cysteine and the closing phenylalanine or tryptophan. The D gene is left open where the match is weak. A clone size is listed for some rows: how often the clone was seen (once, few, many), or a class if it is expanded.

j_call clone_size d_call v_call cdr3_aa cdr3_nt
TRBJ2-5 - - TRBV11-2 CASSLVGGVETQYF TGTGCCAGCAGCTTAGTCGGGGGCGTGGAGACCCAGTACTTC
TRBJ1-5 - - TRBV27 CASTPSFLLGGRDQPQHF TGTGCCAGCACCCCATCTTTCTTGCTAGGGGGTAGGGATCAGCCCCAGCATTTT
TRBJ2-5 - - TRBV7-9 CASSPQDTQYF TGTGCCAGCAGCCCACAAGATACCCAGTACTTC
TRBJ2-5 once - TRBV6-6 CASSYRPAQETQYF TGTGCCAGCAGTTACAGGCCCGCCCAAGAGACCCAGTACTTC
TRBJ2-1 - TRBD2 TRBV10-1 CASSSGRSGGIHNEQFF TGCGCCAGCAGTTCGGGAAGAAGCGGGGGGATACACAATGAGCAGTTCTTC
TRBJ2-5 - - TRBV4-2 CASSLGLRETQYF TGTGCCAGCAGCCTGGGGTTGCGAGAGACCCAGTACTTC
TRBJ2-6 - - TRBV19 CASSSWDVISGANVLTF TGTGCCAGTAGTTCGTGGGACGTAATCTCTGGGGCCAACGTCCTGACTTTC
TRBJ2-3 - TRBD1 TRBV2 CASSPGTGQWDTQYF TGTGCCAGCAGTCCCGGGACAGGGCAATGGGATACGCAGTATTTT
TRBJ1-6 - TRBD1 TRBV5-8 CASSLDGTGRSPLHF TGTGCCAGCAGCTTGGACGGGACAGGGAGGTCACCCCTCCACTTT
TRBJ2-3 few TRBD2 TRBV7-2 CASSLLSGGHTDTQYF TGTGCCAGCAGCTTACTTAGCGGGGGGCACACAGATACGCAGTATTTT
TRBJ1-1 - - TRBV7-2 CASSLQGATTEAFF TGTGCCAGCAGCTTACAAGGGGCTACGACTGAAGCTTTCTTT
TRBJ1-5 - - TRBV6-1 CASSEGGLRVGWNQPQHF TGTGCCAGCAGTGAAGGGGGGCTCCGGGTGGGGTGGAATCAGCCCCAGCATTTT
TRBJ1-1 few - TRBV30 CAWTTAGSGGEAFF TGTGCCTGGACCACGGCGGGCTCTGGAGGTGAAGCTTTCTTT
TRBJ1-5 - - TRBV6-1 CASSEGRDQPQHF TGTGCCAGCAGTGAAGGCAGGGATCAGCCCCAGCATTTT
TRBJ1-1 - - TRBV10-3 CAISDRRTEAFF TGTGCCATCAGTGACCGGCGCACTGAAGCTTTCTTT
TRBJ2-3 - - TRBV11-2 CASSLGALYTQYF TGTGCCAGCAGCTTAGGTGCTCTTTATACGCAGTATTTT
TRBJ1-6 - TRBD1 TRBV27 CASSLREQGRSPLHF TGTGCCAGCAGTTTAAGAGAACAGGGGCGGTCACCCCTCCACTTT
TRBJ1-5 - TRBD1 TRBV28 CASSAHGGQGQPQHF TGTGCCAGCAGCGCCCACGGTGGACAGGGTCAGCCCCAGCATTTT
TRBJ2-7 - TRBD2 TRBV14 CASSQDGLAGGRYEQYF TGTGCCAGCAGCCAAGACGGGCTAGCGGGGGGGAGGTACGAGCAGTACTTC
TRBJ2-3 - - TRBV7-8 CASKEKTQTDTQYF TGTGCCAGCAAGGAAAAAACGCAAACAGATACGCAGTATTTT
TRBJ1-4 - TRBD1 TRBV30 CAWSQTGGVGEKLFF TGTGCCTGGAGTCAGACAGGGGGCGTCGGTGAAAAACTGTTTTTT
TRBJ1-5 - TRBD1 TRBV5-8 CASSLGQGRQPQHF TGTGCCAGCAGCCTAGGACAGGGACGTCAGCCCCAGCATTTT
TRBJ1-6 - TRBD1 TRBV6-6 CASIQGDNSPLHF TGTGCCAGCATCCAGGGGGATAATTCACCCCTCCACTTT
TRBJ1-5 - - TRBV7-2 CASSLGVGNQPQHF TGTGCCAGCAGCCTCGGGGTGGGCAATCAGCCCCAGCATTTT
TRBJ1-1 - - TRBV6-6 CASRPRTVSEAFF TGTGCCAGCAGGCCCCGGACAGTGAGTGAAGCTTTCTTT
TRBJ1-5 - - TRBV7-2 CASSLTGAPQPQHF TGTGCCAGCAGCTTGACTGGGGCACCTCAGCCCCAGCATTTT
TRBJ1-4 - - TRBV29-1 CSVVGDYNEKLFF TGCAGCGTCGTGGGGGATTATAATGAAAAACTGTTTTTT
TRBJ1-1 - - TRBV11-2 CASSLSTVTEAFF TGTGCCAGCAGCTTAAGTACCGTCACTGAAGCTTTCTTT
TRBJ1-6 - - TRBV18 CASSPGADSPLHF TGTGCCAGCTCACCCGGTGCCGATTCACCCCTCCACTTT
TRBJ1-1 - - TRBV19 CASRTGYEAFF TGTGCCAGTAGAACAGGGTACGAAGCTTTCTTT
TRBJ1-1 - TRBD1 TRBV6-5 CASSLTGDLNTEAFF TGTGCCAGCAGCCTGACAGGGGACTTGAACACTGAAGCTTTCTTT
TRBJ2-1 - - TRBV7-2 CASSLAGLTPPYNEQFF TGTGCCAGCAGCTTAGCGGGTTTAACCCCTCCCTACAATGAGCAGTTCTTC
TRBJ1-4 - - TRBV7-8 CASSLGGRSEKLFF TGTGCCAGCAGCTTGGGGGGGAGGAGTGAAAAACTGTTTTTT
TRBJ1-4 - - TRBV19 CASSIGQTLNEKLFF TGTGCCAGTAGTATTGGACAGACTCTTAATGAAAAACTGTTTTTT
TRBJ2-5 - - TRBV14 CASSQQAQETQYF TGTGCCAGCAGCCAACAGGCTCAAGAGACCCAGTACTTC
TRBJ2-3 - - TRBV5-4 CASSPLQGTDTQYF TGTGCCAGCAGCCCGCTCCAGGGAACAGATACGCAGTATTTT
TRBJ1-1 - - TRBV6-1 CASSPGRLNTEAFF TGTGCCAGCAGTCCCGGACGGCTGAACACTGAAGCTTTCTTT
TRBJ2-7 - - TRBV5-4 CASSFPGPQAYEQYF TGTGCCAGCAGCTTTCCCGGGCCCCAGGCCTACGAGCAGTACTTC
TRBJ2-7 - - TRBV11-2 CASRPIGSHEQYF TGTGCCAGCAGACCTATTGGCAGCCACGAGCAGTACTTC
TRBJ1-1 - - TRBV7-3 CASSLDGRGTEAFF TGTGCCAGCAGCTTAGATGGGCGGGGCACTGAAGCTTTCTTT
TRBJ1-4 - - TRBV7-2 CASSSGTSSEKLFF TGTGCCAGCAGCTCGGGGACCTCCTCCGAAAAACTGTTTTTT
TRBJ2-7 - - TRBV5-4 CASSQPNRPEDEQYF TGTGCCAGCAGCCAGCCCAATAGGCCCGAGGACGAGCAGTACTTC
TRBJ2-5 - TRBD1 TRBV28 CASSRQGLVETQYF TGTGCCAGCAGTCGACAGGGGTTAGTAGAGACCCAGTACTTC
TRBJ2-1 - - TRBV4-3 CASSQAQAATSYNEQFF TGCGCCAGCAGCCAAGCTCAAGCGGCTACCTCCTACAATGAGCAGTTCTTC
TRBJ1-5 - TRBD1 TRBV11-2 CASSRQGMSNQPQHF TGTGCCAGCAGCAGACAGGGGATGAGCAATCAGCCCCAGCATTTT
TRBJ2-5 - TRBD2 TRBV7-2 CASSQRTSGQETQYF TGTGCCAGCAGCCAACGGACTAGCGGTCAAGAGACCCAGTACTTC
TRBJ2-4 - - TRBV29-1 CSGQDIAKNIQYF TGCAGCGGCCAAGATATAGCCAAAAACATTCAGTACTTC
TRBJ1-5 - TRBD1 TRBV30 CAWSVLVARGNQPQHF TGTGCCTGGAGTGTATTGGTTGCCAGGGGGAACCAGCCCCAGCATTTT